Listed below are T cell receptor beta chains from one sample, sequenced in a study of cytomegalovirus exposure and HLA in healthy donors. TCRdb keeps only in-frame clones here, not all; method: immunoSEQ multiplex PCR. The sample lists about 78,000 clones; approximately 70% were seen once. Material: PBMCs. Receptor source: a woman in her forties in good health and CMV-seropositive. CDR3s include the opening cysteine and the closing phenylalanine or tryptophan. The D gene is left open where the match is weak. Clone size is stated in some rows and not others, as once, few, many or a class when expanded.

V gene	D gene	J gene	clone size	CDR3 DNA	CDR3 protein
TRBV11-2	-	TRBJ1-1	-	TGTGCCAGCAGCCCTACTACAGGGAGGGGCACTGAAGCTTTCTTT	CASSPTTGRGTEAFF
TRBV7-9	TRBD1	TRBJ1-6	-	TGTGCCAGCAGCTACCCGACAGGGATAACCCTTAATTCACCCCTCCACTTT	CASSYPTGITLNSPLHF
TRBV5-1	TRBD2	TRBJ2-5	-	TGCGCCAGCAGCTTGCGGGTCCAAAGCGGGGGGGTTCAAGAGACCCAGTACTTC	CASSLRVQSGGVQETQYF
TRBV10-1	-	TRBJ2-5	-	TGCGCCAGCAGTGGGAGCACCCAAGAGACCCAGTACTTC	CASSGSTQETQYF
TRBV7-9	-	TRBJ2-6	-	TGTGCCAGCAGCTTTTATAGCTCTGGGGCCAACGTCCTGACTTTC	CASSFYSSGANVLTF
TRBV4-1	-	TRBJ1-6	medium-sized	TGCGCCAGCAGCCCCAACAACAATTCACCCCTCCACTTT	CASSPNNNSPLHF
TRBV6-5	TRBD1	TRBJ1-1	-	TGTGCCAGCAGTAGCGGACAGGGGGGGACTGAAGCTTTCTTT	CASSSGQGGTEAFF
TRBV18	TRBD2	TRBJ2-3	-	TGTGCCAGCTCACCAGCCTTAGTGAGGGGACTAGAGACAGATACGCAGTATTTT	CASSPALVRGLETDTQYF
TRBV30	TRBD2	TRBJ2-3	-	TGTGCCTGGAGGGGGACGGGAGGGACAGATACGCAGTATTTT	CAWRGTGGTDTQYF
TRBV6-5	TRBD1	TRBJ2-7	few	TGTGCCAGCAGTTCCCCCGGGACAGGGAAGTACGAGCAGTACTTC	CASSSPGTGKYEQYF
TRBV5-4	TRBD1	TRBJ1-2	-	TGTGCCAGCAGCTTGGAAGGACAGGGGGCCCGAGGCTACACCTTC	CASSLEGQGARGYTF
TRBV7-8	-	TRBJ1-5	few	TGTGCCAGCAGCTTAGCGGCCCAGCCCCAGCATTTT	CASSLAAQPQHF
TRBV27	TRBD2	TRBJ2-3	-	TGTGCCAGCAGTTTCCTCCATTTTAGCGGGAGGGTTACAGATACGCAGTATTTT	CASSFLHFSGRVTDTQYF
TRBV7-2	-	TRBJ2-7	-	TGTGCCAGCAGCTTAGGGACTATAGGCGAGCAGTACTTC	CASSLGTIGEQYF
TRBV6-5	-	TRBJ1-1	-	TGTGCCAGCAGACGGTCCGTCGGGAACACTGAAGCTTTCTTT	CASRRSVGNTEAFF
TRBV6-1	-	TRBJ2-7	-	TGTGCCAGCAGTGAAGGGACTAACTCCTACGAGCAGTACTTC	CASSEGTNSYEQYF
TRBV4-1	-	TRBJ2-2	-	TGCGCCAGCAGCCAAGCCAGGGCAATGAACACCGGGGAGCTGTTTTTT	CASSQARAMNTGELFF
TRBV11-1	TRBD1	TRBJ2-5	-	TGTGCCAGCAGCGAAAGAGGGACAGGGAAAGAGACCCAGTACTTC	CASSERGTGKETQYF
TRBV9	TRBD1	TRBJ2-2	-	TGTGCCAGCAGCGTGGACAGGTGGGGCACCGGGGAGCTGTTTTTT	CASSVDRWGTGELFF
TRBV6-1	TRBD1	TRBJ1-5	-	TGTGCCAGCAGTGAAAGAGGACAGGGCAGCAATCAGCCCCAGCATTTT	CASSERGQGSNQPQHF
TRBV5-4	-	TRBJ1-2	once	TGTGCCAGCAGCTTTGGAGACAGGTGGGGCTATGGCTACACCTTC	CASSFGDRWGYGYTF
TRBV7-9	-	TRBJ2-1	-	TGTGCCAGCAGCTTAGAGGGGTCCCCGAAGGGTGAGCAGTTCTTC	CASSLEGSPKGEQFF
TRBV7-7	TRBD2	TRBJ2-2	-	TGTGCCAGCAGCTTAAGGTTACCGGGGACTAGCGGGAACACCGGGGAGCTGTTTTTT	CASSLRLPGTSGNTGELFF
TRBV7-9	TRBD2	TRBJ2-4	few	TGTGCCAGCAGCTTAGGGGGACTAGCGGGAGGGAACATTCAGTACTTC	CASSLGGLAGGNIQYF
TRBV19	-	TRBJ2-1	-	TGTGCCAGTAGTATCGGGTCGTACAATGAGCAGTTCTTC	CASSIGSYNEQFF
TRBV6-5	TRBD1	TRBJ2-3	-	TGTGCCAGCGGGCCGGGACAGCTCACAGATACGCAGTATTTT	CASGPGQLTDTQYF
TRBV2	TRBD1	TRBJ1-1	-	TGTGCCAGCACCTGGACAGGACACACTGAAGCTTTCTTT	CASTWTGHTEAFF